This TCR beta chain was obtained from a study of preoperative IRX-2 immunotherapy in early breast cancer (dated by TCRdb to between 2018 and 2020). According to the study, the label for this sample's treatment or condition signals: preoperative locoregional IRX-2 cytokine immunotherapy. The samples were obtained from a phase Ib study that tested preoperative, locoregional IRX-2 cytokine immunotherapy designed to prime immune responses. The donors were early-stage breast cancer patients who were given IRX-2 prior to surgery. V is trimmed back by 2 bases and J by 1 base, and the junction contains 10 bases that no gene match accounts for. The CDR3, cysteine through phenylalanine, is 18 amino acids long. Of all the DNA, just the CDR3 is kept, 54 bases in frame from base 1. Per the germline V gene, SGHRS is the CDR1 and YFSETQ is the CDR2. Receptors were amplified or captured by the immunoSEQ multiplex PCR assay. Drawn from immuneACCESS, this table holds only the in-frame rearrangements with V and J called that TCRdb kept. Clones are partly lost; checked studies trace under half to an unresolved V gene and leave the rest unexplained. In all, the sample holds 25,000 to 30,000 clones, and approximately 77% of those were seen once. The top ten hold 5.5% to 8% of the sample.

With regard to this clone: Its binding antigen is unknown. The input lacks base qualities; no much larger clone sits a single base away.

The chain was built from TRBV5-1 and TRBJ2-2; TRBD2 aligns with 8 central bases. The sequences come from lymph node tissue, collected after IRX-2 immunotherapy. This receptor was taken from a human donor with breast cancer. The encoded CDR3 is CASSFGLAGARNTGELFF. The DNA sequence is TGCGCCAGCAGCTTTGGTCTAGCGGGCGCGCGGAACACCGGGGAGCTGTTTTTT.